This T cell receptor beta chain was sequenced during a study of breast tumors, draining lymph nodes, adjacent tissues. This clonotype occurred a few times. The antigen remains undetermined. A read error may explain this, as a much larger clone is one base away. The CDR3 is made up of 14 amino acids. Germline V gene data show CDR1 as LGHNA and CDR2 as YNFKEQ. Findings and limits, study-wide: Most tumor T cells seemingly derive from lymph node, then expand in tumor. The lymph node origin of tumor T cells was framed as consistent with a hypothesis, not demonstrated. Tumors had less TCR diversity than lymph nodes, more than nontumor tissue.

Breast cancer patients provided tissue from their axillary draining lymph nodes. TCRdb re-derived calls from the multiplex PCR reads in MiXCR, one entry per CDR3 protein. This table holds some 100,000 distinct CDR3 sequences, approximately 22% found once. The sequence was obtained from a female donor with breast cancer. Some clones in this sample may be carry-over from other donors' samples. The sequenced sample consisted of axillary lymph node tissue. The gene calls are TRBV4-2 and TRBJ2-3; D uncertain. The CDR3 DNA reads TGTGCCAGCAGCCATTCCTCCCAACGCGATATGCAGTATTTT. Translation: CASSHSSQRDMQYF.